The T cell receptor beta chain under discussion was sequenced for a study of regulatory T cells in long-lasting Graves disease. Germline CDR1 is SGHRS and CDR2 is YFSETQ. CDR3 length equals 16 residues. Time point indicated: newly diagnosed GD, antithyroid drugs for less than 3 months. The authors made the TCR library using RNA they extracted from PBMCs. As to this clonotype: An end of the junction differs from the germline gene, which may be a read error.

HTBI primers from iRepertoire and Arm-PCR of CDR3 regions yielded the TCR beta libraries. MiXCR, applied by TCRdb to the multiplex PCR reads, yields one record per CDR3 protein. The table records 500,000 or so distinct CDR3 sequences, around 13% of them present only once. This sample was shared with a second study, whose subject was T cells in Graves' hyperthyroidism and ophthalmopathy. That work contributes: First-round RT-PCR targeting the TCR CDR3 was performed with the HTBI primer set.

The chain is built from TRBV5-1 and TRBJ2-1, with 16 bases lining up with TRBD2. Sequenced material: peripheral blood mononuclear cells (PBMCs), taken at new diagnosis, from a patient treated with antithyroid drugs. The TCR was taken from a woman between 50 and 59 years old with Graves disease. CDR3 protein: CASSPGTSGRADEQFF. The CDR3 DNA follows: TGTGCCAGCAGCCCCGGGACTAGCGGGAGGGCAGATGAGCAGTTCTTC. The complete variable domain, with remaining parts taken from reference TRBV5-1 and TRBJ2-1, reads KAGVTQTPRYLIKTRGQQVTLSCSPISGHRSVSWYQQTPGQGLQFLFEYFSETQRNKGNFPGRFSGRQFSNSRSEMNVSTLELGDSALYLCASSPGTSGRADEQFFGPGTRLTVL.